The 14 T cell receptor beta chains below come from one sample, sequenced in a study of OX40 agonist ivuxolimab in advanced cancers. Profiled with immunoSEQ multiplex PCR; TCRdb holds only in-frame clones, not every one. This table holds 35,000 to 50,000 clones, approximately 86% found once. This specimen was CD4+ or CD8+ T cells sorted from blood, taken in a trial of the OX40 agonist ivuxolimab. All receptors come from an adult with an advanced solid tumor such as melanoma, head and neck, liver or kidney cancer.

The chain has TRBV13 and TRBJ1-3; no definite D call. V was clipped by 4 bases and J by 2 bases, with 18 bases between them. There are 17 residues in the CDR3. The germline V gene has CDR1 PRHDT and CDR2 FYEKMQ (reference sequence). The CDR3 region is CASSSRLAKSTGNTIYF. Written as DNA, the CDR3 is TGTGCCAGCAGCTCTAGGCTCGCGAAATCGACTGGAAACACCATATATTTT.

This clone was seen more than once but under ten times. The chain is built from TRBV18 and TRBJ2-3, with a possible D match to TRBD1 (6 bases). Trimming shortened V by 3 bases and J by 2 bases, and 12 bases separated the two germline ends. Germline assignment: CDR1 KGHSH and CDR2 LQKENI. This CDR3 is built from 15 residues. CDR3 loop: CASSPGQLHTDTQYF. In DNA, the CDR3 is TGTGCCAGCTCACCCGGACAGCTCCACACAGATACGCAGTATTTT.

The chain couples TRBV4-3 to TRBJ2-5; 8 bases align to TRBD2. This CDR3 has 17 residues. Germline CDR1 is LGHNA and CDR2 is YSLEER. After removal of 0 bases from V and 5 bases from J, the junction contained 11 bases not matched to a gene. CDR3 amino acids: CASSQEGAGGPGETQYF. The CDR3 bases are TGCGCCAGCAGCCAAGAAGGGGCGGGGGGTCCGGGGGAGACCCAGTACTTC.

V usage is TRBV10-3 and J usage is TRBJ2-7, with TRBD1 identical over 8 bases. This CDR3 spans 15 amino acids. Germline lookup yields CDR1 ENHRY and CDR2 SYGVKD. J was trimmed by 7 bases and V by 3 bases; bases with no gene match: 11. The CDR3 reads CAISDSGTGPTEQYF. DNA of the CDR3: TGTGCCATCAGTGATTCCGGGACAGGCCCGACAGAGCAGTACTTC.

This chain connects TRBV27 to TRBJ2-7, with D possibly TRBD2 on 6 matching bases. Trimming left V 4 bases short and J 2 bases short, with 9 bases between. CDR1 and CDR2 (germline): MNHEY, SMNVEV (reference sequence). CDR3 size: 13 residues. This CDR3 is CASSYRGTYEQYF. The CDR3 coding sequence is TGTGCCAGCAGTTATCGCGGGACCTACGAGCAGTACTTC.

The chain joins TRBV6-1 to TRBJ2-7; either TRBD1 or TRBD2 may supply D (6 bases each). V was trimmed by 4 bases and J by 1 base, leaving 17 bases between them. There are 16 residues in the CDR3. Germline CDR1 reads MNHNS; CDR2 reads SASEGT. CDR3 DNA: TGTGCCAGCAGTGCGACCACAGGGCGGGGATCCTACGAGCAGTACTTC. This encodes CASSATTGRGSYEQYF.

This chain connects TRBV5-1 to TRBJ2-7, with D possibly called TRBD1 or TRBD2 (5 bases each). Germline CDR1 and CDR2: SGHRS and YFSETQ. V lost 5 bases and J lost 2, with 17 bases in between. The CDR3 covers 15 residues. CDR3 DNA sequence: TGCGCCAGCAGTACGGGGTGGGGGATTCCCTACGAGCAGTACTTC. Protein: CASSTGWGIPYEQYF.

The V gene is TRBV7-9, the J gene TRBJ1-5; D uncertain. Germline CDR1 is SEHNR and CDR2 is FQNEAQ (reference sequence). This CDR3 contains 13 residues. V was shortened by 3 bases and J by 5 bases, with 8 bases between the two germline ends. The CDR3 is CASSLGSDQPQHF. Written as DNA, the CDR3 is TGTGCCAGCAGCTTGGGATCGGATCAGCCCCAGCATTTT. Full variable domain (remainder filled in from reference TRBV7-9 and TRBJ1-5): DTGVSQNPRHKITKRGQNVTFRCDPISEHNRLYWYRQTLGQGPEFLTYFQNEAQLEKSRLLSDRFSAERPKGSFSTLEIQRTEQGDSAMYLCASSLGSDQPQHFGDGTRLSIL.

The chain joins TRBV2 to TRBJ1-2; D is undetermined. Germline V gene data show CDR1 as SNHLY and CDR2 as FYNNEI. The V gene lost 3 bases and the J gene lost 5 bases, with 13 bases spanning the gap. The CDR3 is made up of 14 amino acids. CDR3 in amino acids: CASSDGVLRYGYTF. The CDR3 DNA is TGTGCCAGCAGTGACGGGGTCCTCCGGTATGGCTACACCTTC.

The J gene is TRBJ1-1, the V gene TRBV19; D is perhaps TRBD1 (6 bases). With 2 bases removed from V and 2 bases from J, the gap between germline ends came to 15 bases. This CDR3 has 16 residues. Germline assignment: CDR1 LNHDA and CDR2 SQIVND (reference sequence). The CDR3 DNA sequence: TGTGCCAGTAGTATACATGAGGCGACAGGCAACACTGAAGCTTTCTTT. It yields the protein CASSIHEATGNTEAFF.

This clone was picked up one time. The CDR3 here is CASSIVPGDRTAGYTF. The CDR3 DNA sequence: TGTGCCAGTAGTATAGTCCCGGGGGACAGAACTGCAGGCTACACCTTC. V usage is TRBV19 and J usage is TRBJ1-2, with TRBD1 matching over 7 bases. J lost 8 bases, V lost 1 base, and 13 bases had no gene match. This CDR3 spans 16 amino acids. CDR1 is LNHDA and CDR2 is SQIVND in the germline V gene (reference sequence). Full variable domain (outside the CDR3, taken from reference TRBV19 and TRBJ1-2): DGGITQSPKYLFRKEGQNVTLSCEQNLNHDAMYWYRQDPGQGLRLIYYSQIVNDFQKGDIAEGYSVSREKKESFPLTVTSAQKNPTAFYLCASSIVPGDRTAGYTFGSGTRLTVV.

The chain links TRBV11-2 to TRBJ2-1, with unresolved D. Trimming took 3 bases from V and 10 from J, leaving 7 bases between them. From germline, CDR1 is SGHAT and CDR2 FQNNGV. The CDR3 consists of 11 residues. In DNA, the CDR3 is TGTGCCAGCAGCTTTAACTGGGAGCAGTTCTTC. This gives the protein CASSFNWEQFF.

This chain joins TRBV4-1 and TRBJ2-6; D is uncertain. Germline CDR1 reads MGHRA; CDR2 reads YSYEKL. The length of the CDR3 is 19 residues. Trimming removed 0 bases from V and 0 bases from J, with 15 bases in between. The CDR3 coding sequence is TGCGCCAGCAGCCAAGAGTGGGGTGGGGATTACTCTGGGGCCAACGTCCTGACTTTC. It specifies CASSQEWGGDYSGANVLTF.

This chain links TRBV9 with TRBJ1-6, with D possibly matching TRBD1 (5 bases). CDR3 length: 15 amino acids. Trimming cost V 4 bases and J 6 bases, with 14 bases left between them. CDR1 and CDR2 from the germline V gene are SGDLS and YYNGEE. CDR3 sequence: CASSTWDGPNSPLHF. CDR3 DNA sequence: TGTGCCAGCAGCACCTGGGACGGACCTAATTCACCCCTCCACTTT.